This T cell receptor beta chain stems from a study of human T cells and chemical hapten exposure. This clonotype was detected ten times or more. Time point: patch test 3, about 24 weeks after DPC sensitization. Indicated treatment: therapeutic diphenylcyclopropenone sensitization with weekly scalp DPC. The CDR3 covers 15 residues. Germline CDR1 is ENHRY and CDR2 is SYGVKD. Trimming removed 4 bases at V and 9 bases at J, with 19 bases between. MiXCR, run by TCRdb on the RACE reads, gives a single entry per CDR3 protein. Of 62,000 or so distinct CDR3 sequences in the sample, 11% are singletons; the top ten hold about 2%.

The sequences come from whole blood, collected in connection with sensitization to the hapten diphenylcyclopropenone (DPC). The chain uses TRBV10-3 and TRBJ1-5; D possibly corresponds to TRBD1 (5 bases). The sequence was collected from a woman aged 25 to 39 with alopecia areata. Some clones in this sample may be carry-over from other donors' samples. The CDR3: CAISGRPGSSGPQHF. CDR3 bases: TGTGCCATCAGTGGTCGACCAGGGTCGTCCGGGCCCCAGCATTTT.